Detailed here is one TCR beta chain. These data are taken from a study of TIL therapy for anti-PD-1-resistant metastatic lung cancer. Whole-study context: By whole-exome sequencing, median non-synonymous tumor mutation burden was around 1.5 mutations per megabase.

In germline, CDR1 is SGHNT, CDR2 YENEEA. The length of the CDR3 is 15 residues. V gave up 3 bases and J gave up 3 bases, with 15 bases separating them. Stated time point: pre-treatment sample, taken before nivolumab and TIL therapy. This was the immunoSEQ v3 assay. Each library reached around 1.9 million read pairs, or about 4.5-6.5 million at deep level. Sequencing used immunoSEQ multiplex PCR; TCRdb keeps in-frame clones, though not all of them. This table has 9,500 to 15,000 clones, 70% to 80% appearing once. Sequenced here: blood, sampled at baseline. This chain joins TRBV11-3 and TRBJ2-7; possible D gene TRBD1, 6 bases. The TCR was taken from a person aged 25-80 years with non-small cell lung cancer. The CDR3 DNA reads as TGTGCCAGCAGCTTCTCGTGGGGGCGCGGCTACGAGCAGTACTTC. Amino acid sequence: CASSFSWGRGYEQYF. Full variable domain (missing parts from reference TRBV11-3 and TRBJ2-7): EAGVVQSPRYKIIEKKQPVAFWCNPISGHNTLYWYLQNLGQGPELLIRYENEEAVDDSQLPKDRFSAERLKGVDSTLKIQPAELGDSAVYLCASSFSWGRGYEQYFGPGTRLTVT.